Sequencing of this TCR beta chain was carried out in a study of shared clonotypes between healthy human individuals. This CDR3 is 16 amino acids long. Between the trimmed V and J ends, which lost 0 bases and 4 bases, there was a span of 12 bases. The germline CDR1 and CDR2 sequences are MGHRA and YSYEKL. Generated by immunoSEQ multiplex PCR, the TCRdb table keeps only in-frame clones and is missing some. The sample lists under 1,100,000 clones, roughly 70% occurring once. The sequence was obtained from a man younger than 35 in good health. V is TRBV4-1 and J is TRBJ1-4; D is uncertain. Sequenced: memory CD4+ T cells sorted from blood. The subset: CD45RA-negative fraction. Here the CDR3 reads CASSQDRANVNEKLFF. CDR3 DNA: TGCGCCAGCAGCCAAGATCGGGCAAATGTTAATGAAAAACTGTTTTTT.